The 32 T cell receptor beta chains below were found in one sample sequenced in a study of CD8 T cells in ankylosing spondylitis. TCRdb ran MiXCR on the 5' RACE reads and lists one entry per CDR3 protein. Of about 320,000 distinct CDR3 sequences detected, around 10% appear once; the ten largest clones hold roughly 9%. The sample taken for sequencing was blood, either unsorted or a sorted T cell fraction (not recorded which). All receptors come from a female donor with ankylosing spondylitis or in good health (not recorded which).

This clonotype was counted many times. V is TRBV12-3 or TRBV12-4 and J is TRBJ1-6, with D possibly TRBD1 on 5 matching bases. Trimming shortened V by 6 bases and J by 8 bases, and 17 bases separated the two germline ends. The CDR3 has 15 residues. The CDR3 DNA is TGTGCCAGCAGGTTGTCGGGGCGGAAAGATTCACCCCTCCACTTT. The encoded protein is CASRLSGRKDSPLHF.

V is TRBV30 and J is TRBJ2-7; tentatively, D is TRBD1 (5 bases). This CDR3 comprises 15 residues. Per germline, CDR1 GTSNPN and CDR2 SVGIG (reference sequence). V gave up 6 bases and J gave up 0 bases, with 18 bases separating them. The CDR3 sequence: CACQGSQTSSYEQYF. CDR3 DNA sequence: TGTGCCTGCCAGGGTTCTCAAACGAGCTCCTACGAGCAGTACTTC.

The chain recombines TRBV6-1 with TRBJ2-5; no firm D call. This CDR3 has 13 amino acids. Germline V gene data show CDR1 as MNHNS and CDR2 as SASEGT. V was trimmed by 5 bases and J by 1 base, leaving 8 bases between them. As DNA, the CDR3 is TGTGCCAGCAGTCCTCCGCCCCAAGAGACCCAGTACTTC. It translates to CASSPPPQETQYF.

There are many counts of this clonotype. The rearrangement uses TRBV24-1 and TRBJ2-2; unclear D gene. Germline lookup yields CDR1 KGHDR and CDR2 SFDVKD. CDR3 length equals 16 residues. V was clipped by 4 bases and J by 4 bases, with 15 bases between them. The CDR3 protein is CATSDPRQGITGELFF. DNA for the CDR3: TGTGCCACCAGTGACCCTAGACAAGGCATCACCGGGGAGCTGTTTTTT.

This clonotype was detected ten times or more. The rearrangement joins TRBV20-1 to TRBJ1-6, with D unresolved. Germline-derived CDR1 and CDR2 are DFQATT and SNEGSKA (reference sequence). CDR3 length equals 17 residues. V was pared by 6 bases and J by 0 bases, with 18 bases between. The CDR3, as DNA: TGCAGTGCAAAGGACGCCGGGTCCCCCTCCTATAATTCACCCCTCCACTTT. Encoded protein: CSAKDAGSPSYNSPLHF.

This clonotype has ten or more counts. The rearrangement uses TRBV27 and TRBJ2-7, with no clear D. Looked up from germline, CDR1 is MNHEY and CDR2 is SMNVEV (reference sequence). Trimming took 5 bases from V and 5 from J, leaving 22 bases between them. The CDR3 runs 16 residues. The DNA of the CDR3 is TGTGCCAGCAGTCCACGCCCATCGGCTCCTTGGAACGAGCAGTACTTC. It encodes CASSPRPSAPWNEQYF.

This clonotype was seen ten or more times. V is TRBV5-1 and J is TRBJ2-3; TRBD1 might be the D (6 bases). V was pared by 4 bases and J by 1 base, with 16 bases between. The germline gives CDR1 SGHRS, CDR2 YFSETQ. The length of the CDR3 is 16 residues. As DNA, the CDR3 is TGCGCCAGCAGCGCTGGAGTCAGGGGCGGCACAGATACGCAGTATTTT. This sequence encodes CASSAGVRGGTDTQYF. The full variable domain, completed using reference TRBV5-1 and TRBJ2-3, is KAGVTQTPRYLIKTRGQQVTLSCSPISGHRSVSWYQQTPGQGLQFLFEYFSETQRNKGNFPGRFSGRQFSNSRSEMNVSTLELGDSALYLCASSAGVRGGTDTQYFGPGTRLTVL.

This clonotype was detected only a few times. V is TRBV7-2 and J is TRBJ2-7; D gene uncertain. The CDR3 is 16 residues long. The germline V gene has CDR1 SGHTA and CDR2 FQGNSA. Trimming left V 5 bases short and J 0 bases short, with 17 bases between. CDR3 residues: CASSESGPISSYEQYF. The CDR3 nucleotides read TGTGCCAGCAGCGAATCCGGGCCCATAAGCTCCTACGAGCAGTACTTC.

J is TRBJ1-2 and V is TRBV20-1, with TRBD1 as a possible D gene (5 bases). CDR1 and CDR2 from the germline V gene are DFQATT and SNEGSKA (reference sequence). The CDR3 loop spans 13 amino acids. Trimming cost V 6 bases and J 1 base, with 12 bases left between them. The DNA for the CDR3 is TGCAGTGCGCCGGTGGGGGGTAACTATGGCTACACCTTC. Amino acid sequence: CSAPVGGNYGYTF.

This clonotype was observed a handful of times. The CDR3 nucleotides read TGTGCCAGCAGTTTGGTGATTAATGAAAAACTGTTTTTT. It yields the protein CASSLVINEKLFF. J is TRBJ1-4 and V is TRBV27; no reliable D call. CDR3 length: 13 amino acids. Germline values: CDR1 MNHEY, CDR2 SMNVEV (reference sequence). V dropped 3 bases and J dropped 4 bases, with 6 bases sitting between them.

This clonotype was seen many times. This chain connects TRBV28 to TRBJ2-5; D unclear. The CDR3 is made up of 12 amino acids. The germline V and J ends were trimmed by 3 bases and 5 bases, with 7 bases remaining between them. Germline CDR1 MDHEN, CDR2 SYDVKM. CDR3 sequence (DNA): TGTGCCAGCAGTTTTCCTTCTGAGACCCAGTACTTC. Its translation: CASSFPSETQYF. Using reference TRBV28 and TRBJ2-5 for the parts outside the CDR3, the full variable domain is DVKVTQSSRYLVKRTGEKVFLECVQDMDHENMFWYRQDPGLGLRLIYFSYDVKMKEKGDIPEGYSVSREKKERFSLILESASTNQTSMYLCASSFPSETQYFGPGTRLLVL.

The chain carries TRBV28 and TRBJ1-5; TRBD1 might be the D (6 bases). V was clipped by 6 bases and J by 5 bases, with 11 bases between them. CDR1 and CDR2 (germline): MDHEN, SYDVKM. CDR3 length equals 13 residues. CDR3 nucleotides: TGTGCCAGCAGGGGGGCGATTGATCAGCCCCAGCATTTT. Translation gives CASRGAIDQPQHF.

V gene TRBV2 combines with J gene TRBJ2-5; D could derive from TRBD1 or TRBD2 (7 bases each). V lost 8 bases and J lost 3, with 19 bases in between. The CDR3 extends over 15 amino acids. Germline V gives CDR1 SNHLY, CDR2 FYNNEI. CDR3 residues: CASSLGGGGEETQYF. The CDR3 DNA sequence: TGTGCCAGCTCACTGGGAGGGGGCGGAGAAGAGACCCAGTACTTC.

This clonotype has a count of ten or more. The chain couples TRBV9 to TRBJ1-1, with D possibly matching TRBD1 (6 bases). The germline CDR1 and CDR2 sequences are SGDLS and YYNGEE. V dropped 0 bases and J dropped 4 bases, with 13 bases sitting between them. CDR3 length: 15 amino acids. The CDR3 reads CASSVGGGSITEAFF. The CDR3 DNA reads TGTGCCAGCAGCGTAGGGGGGGGCTCTATCACTGAAGCTTTCTTT.

This clonotype was observed at least ten times. V gene TRBV4-2 combines with J gene TRBJ2-7, with D possibly TRBD2 on 6 matching bases. The CDR3 is 15 amino acids. Trimming took off 4 bases at V and 1 base at J, with 14 bases between the two ends. Germline-derived CDR1 and CDR2 are LGHNA and YNFKEQ. The CDR3 here is CASSRTGTGSYEQYF. CDR3 coding DNA: TGTGCCAGCAGCCGTACCGGGACTGGTTCCTACGAGCAGTACTTC.

For this clonotype: This likely comes from a read error, as the CDR3 has no conserved phenylalanine or tryptophan at its end. J is TRBJ2-4 and V is TRBV29-1; D might be TRBD2 (6 bases). Germline V CDR1 and CDR2: SQVTM, ANQGSEA. The V end was cut by 6 bases, the J end by 7 bases, with 10 bases between. The length of the CDR3 is 11 residues. CDR3 loop: CSVASVNIQYL. The CDR3 DNA reads TGCAGCGTCGCTAGCGTGAACATTCAGTACCTC.

This clonotype was picked up a small number of times. V gene TRBV7-6 combines with J gene TRBJ2-1, with TRBD2 as a possible D gene (5 bases). Per germline, CDR1 SGHVS and CDR2 FNYEAQ. Trimming took off 5 bases at V and 13 bases at J, with 18 bases between the two ends. CDR3 length equals 13 residues. The CDR3 DNA sequence: TGTGCCAGCAGCGCTTCAGGAGGTCGTAGCCAGTTCTTC. This translates into CASSASGGRSQFF.

In this sample, this clonotype turned up many times. The chain carries TRBV15 and TRBJ1-4, with D unclear. This CDR3 comprises 17 residues. V was cut by 4 bases and J by 0 bases, with 15 bases left in between. CDR1 is LNHNV, CDR2 YYDKDF, per germline (reference sequence). The CDR3 sequence: CATSTFRGSATNEKLFF. CDR3 sequence (DNA): TGTGCCACCAGCACATTCAGAGGTTCTGCAACTAATGAAAAACTGTTTTTT. Complete variable domain (other parts from reference TRBV15 and TRBJ1-4): DAMVIQNPRYQVTQFGKPVTLSCSQTLNHNVMYWYQQKSSQAPKLLFHYYDKDFNNEADTPDNFQSRRPNTSFCFLDIRSPGLGDTAMYLCATSTFRGSATNEKLFFGSGTQLSVL.

In this sample, this clonotype turned up many times. The rearrangement uses TRBV5-1 and TRBJ2-1, with 7 bases identical to TRBD1. The trim removed 1 base at V and 0 bases at J, leaving 1 base unmatched. This CDR3 has 15 amino acids. CDR1 is SGHRS and CDR2 is YFSETQ in the germline V gene. The CDR3 DNA reads TGCGCCAGCAGCTTGCCAGGGGGCTCCTACAATGAGCAGTTCTTC. Amino acid sequence: CASSLPGGSYNEQFF.

This clonotype was seen more than once but under ten times. This chain connects TRBV5-6 to TRBJ1-5; D is perhaps TRBD1 (5 bases). V lost 1 base, J lost 0 bases, and 8 bases lay in between. The CDR3 length is 15 residues. In germline, CDR1 is SGHDT, CDR2 YYEEEE. The DNA of the CDR3 is TGTGCCAGCAGCTTGTCAGGGTCTAGCAATCAGCCCCAGCATTTT. It codes for CASSLSGSSNQPQHF.

This clonotype was found many times. This chain uses TRBV20-1 with TRBJ2-3; no reliable D call. V lost 5 bases to trimming and J lost 5 bases, with 8 bases between them. CDR3 length: 11 amino acids. Germline CDR1 reads DFQATT; CDR2 reads SNEGSKA (reference sequence). Here the CDR3 DNA reads TGCAGTGCTGCCCTAGTAGATACGCAGTATTTT. Protein sequence: CSAALVDTQYF.

This clonotype appeared many times. The gene calls are TRBV27 and TRBJ2-1, with 9 nucleotides matching TRBD1. The CDR3 runs to 16 residues. V lost 6 bases and J lost 6; bases outside the gene matches: 12. Germline lookup yields CDR1 MNHEY and CDR2 SMNVEV (reference sequence). As DNA, the CDR3 is TGTGCCAGCAGCTGGGGACAGGGTCCCTTCTCCAATGAGCAGTTCTTC. Its translation: CASSWGQGPFSNEQFF.

This clonotype was found many times. The rearrangement joins TRBV5-1 to TRBJ1-4, with D uncertain. Germline loops: CDR1 SGHRS, CDR2 YFSETQ. The CDR3 length is 15 residues. Trimming cost V 0 bases and J 5 bases, with 11 bases left between them. CDR3 DNA: TGCGCCAGCAGCTTGGCTGGAGGTGGGAATGAAAAACTGTTTTTT. Translation: CASSLAGGGNEKLFF.

CDR3 sequence (DNA): TGTGCCAGCAGCTTGGATGGGGCTTGGAGCTACACCTTC. This encodes CASSLDGAWSYTF. This sequence joins TRBV5-4 and TRBJ1-2, with D maybe TRBD1 (5 bases). The length of the CDR3 is 13 residues. The V end lost 0 bases, the J end lost 9 bases, and 12 bases lay between the germline ends. CDR1 and CDR2 from the germline V gene are SGHNT and YYREEE (reference sequence).

The chain links TRBV2 to TRBJ1-4, with TRBD1 identical over 7 bases. CDR3 length: 15 residues. With 5 bases clipped from V and 7 bases from J, the junction kept 10 bases outside the gene matches. The germline gives CDR1 SNHLY, CDR2 FYNNEI. The CDR3 loop reads CASSITGTASEKLFF. DNA for the CDR3: TGTGCCAGCAGTATCACCGGGACAGCGAGTGAAAAACTGTTTTTT.

The chain has TRBV20-1 and TRBJ2-3; TRBD2 might be the D (6 bases). CDR3 size: 14 residues. Germline V lookup: CDR1 DFQATT, CDR2 SNEGSKA (reference sequence). V was pared by 5 bases and J by 0 bases, with 12 bases between. CDR3 in amino acids: CSASGLTSTDTQYF. CDR3 coding DNA: TGCAGTGCTTCCGGACTAACTAGCACAGATACGCAGTATTTT.

This clonotype showed up many times. V gene TRBV28 combines with J gene TRBJ2-2, with a weak D call TRBD2 (7 bases). Trimming took 5 bases from V and 5 from J, leaving 15 bases between them. The CDR3 covers 15 residues. The germline V gene has CDR1 MDHEN and CDR2 SYDVKM. This CDR3 is CASSDGGLGTGELFF. The CDR3 bases are TGTGCCAGCAGTGACGGGGGGCTGGGGACCGGGGAGCTGTTTTTT.

This clonotype came up many times. The rearrangement joins TRBV29-1 to TRBJ1-1, with TRBD1 as a possible D gene (6 bases). This CDR3 is 13 amino acids long. Trimming stripped 6 bases from V and 1 base from J, with 12 bases between. Germline CDR1 is SQVTM and CDR2 is ANQGSEA. CDR3 region: CSVGVDRNTEAFF. The CDR3 DNA is TGCAGCGTGGGGGTGGACAGGAACACTGAAGCTTTCTTT.

This clonotype was seen ten or more times. In DNA form, the CDR3 reads TGCAGTGCTAAAATAGCGGGAGTACGAGGCAATGAGCAGTTCTTC. This codes for CSAKIAGVRGNEQFF. The chain links TRBV20-1 to TRBJ2-1, with 9 bases fitting TRBD2. The V and J ends lost 4 bases and 6 bases, in that order; junction bases with no gene match: 10. The germline V gene encodes CDR1 DFQATT and CDR2 SNEGSKA (reference sequence). The CDR3 spans 15 residues.

This clonotype was counted at least ten times. The chain carries TRBV20-1 and TRBJ2-1; 13 nucleotides agree with TRBD2. J lost 5 bases, V lost 6 bases, and 4 bases had no gene match. CDR3 length: 14 residues. Germline CDR1 and CDR2: DFQATT and SNEGSKA (reference sequence). The CDR3 sequence is CSAHGTSGNNEQFF. The CDR3 DNA is TGCAGTGCCCACGGGACTAGCGGGAACAATGAGCAGTTCTTC.

V usage is TRBV5-1 and J usage is TRBJ1-2, with TRBD1 matching over 7 bases. The CDR3 totals 14 residues. V lost 4 bases, J lost 4 bases, and 7 bases stayed unmatched. Germline CDR1 is SGHRS and CDR2 is YFSETQ. CDR3 nucleotides: TGCGCCAGCAGCCTTGAGACAGGGAGCTATGGCTACACCTTC. This encodes CASSLETGSYGYTF.

This clonotype was picked up many times. The rearrangement links TRBV5-4 to TRBJ2-7, with D maybe TRBD2 (6 bases). The length of the CDR3 is 13 residues. V was shortened by 2 bases and J by 3 bases, with 9 bases between the two germline ends. Germline CDR1 is SGHNT and CDR2 is YYREEE (reference sequence). The CDR3, as DNA: TGTGCCAGCAGCTTTGCGCGGGACTACGAGCAGTACTTC. Its protein product is CASSFARDYEQYF.